The rows below give T cell receptor beta chains drawn from one sample of a study of shared clonotypes between healthy human individuals. Here immunoSEQ multiplex PCR was the method, and the copy in TCRdb shows in-frame clones only, minus some. The sample contains some 2,500,000 clones, under 95% of which appear only once. The sequenced sample consisted of naive CD4+ T cells from PBMCs. Every receptor here comes from a man between 18 and 35 years old in good health. Some clones in this sample may be carry-over from other donors' samples. Each CDR3 is given with its conserved first and last residue. Each record gives: clone size, D gene, V gene, J gene, CDR3 DNA, CDR3 protein. A D gene is named only where the DNA matches it firmly. Size is omitted from some rows. Given values are once, few, many or a class for expanded clones.

NA	NA	TRBV28	TRBJ1-5	TGTGCCAGCAGTTGGGGGTCTGCCAGATCAGTTCAGCCCCAGCATTTT	CASSWGSARSVQPQHF
NA	TRBD1	TRBV30	TRBJ1-2	TGTGCCTGGAGTGGGACAGGGTCCTATGGCTACACCTTC	CAWSGTGSYGYTF
NA	NA	TRBV6-1	TRBJ1-1	TGTGCCAGCATAGAAGTGAGATACATGAACACTGAAGCTTTCTTT	CASIEVRYMNTEAFF
NA	NA	TRBV10-3	TRBJ1-2	TGTGCCATCACGGGCGTGAATGGCTACACCTTC	CAITGVNGYTF
few	NA	TRBV19	TRBJ2-7	TGTGCCAGTAGTATAGTATCGGGGGAGCCCTACGAGCAGTACTTC	CASSIVSGEPYEQYF
NA	NA	TRBV6-5	TRBJ2-2	TGTGCCAGCACCCGCGGCGTCACGAACACCGGGGAGCTGTTTTTT	CASTRGVTNTGELFF
NA	TRBD2	TRBV9	TRBJ2-3	TGTGCCAGCAGCGTAGATGGCGGGAGCCGCACAGATACGCAGTATTTT	CASSVDGGSRTDTQYF
NA	TRBD1	TRBV2	TRBJ1-2	TGTGCCAGCAGTGAACAAACAGGGGGCGGCTATGGCTACACCTTC	CASSEQTGGGYGYTF
NA	TRBD1	TRBV19	TRBJ1-2	TGTGCCAGTAGTATCCCCGGGACAGGGATCGTCTACACCTTC	CASSIPGTGIVYTF
NA	NA	TRBV9	TRBJ2-5	TGTGCCAGCAGCGAGCACGCGGCGGAGACCCAGTACTTC	CASSEHAAETQYF
NA	NA	TRBV7-2	TRBJ2-3	TGTGCCAGCAGCTTAGGGGGGTCAGATACGCAGTATTTT	CASSLGGSDTQYF
NA	NA	TRBV7-3	TRBJ1-1	TGTGCCAGCAGCATCTCAGACAGAAACACTGAAGCTTTCTTT	CASSISDRNTEAFF
NA	NA	TRBV7-2	TRBJ2-5	TGTGCCAGCAGCGACCCGGGACTGAAAATCACCCAGTACTTC	CASSDPGLKITQYF
NA	NA	TRBV11-2	TRBJ1-1	TGTGCCAGCAGCTTACAGGGAGCGAACACTGAAGCTTTCTTT	CASSLQGANTEAFF
NA	NA	TRBV2	TRBJ2-7	TGTGCCAGCATCGGCGGTTACGAGCAGTACTTC	CASIGGYEQYF
NA	TRBD2	TRBV28	TRBJ2-5	TGTGCCAGCAGTCCTAGCGGGAGGGCCCTAGAGACCCAGTACTTC	CASSPSGRALETQYF
NA	TRBD1	TRBV18	TRBJ1-1	TGTGCCACCGCTAACAGGGGGGCCACTGAAGCTTTCTTT	CATANRGATEAFF
NA	TRBD2	TRBV7-2	TRBJ2-2	TGTGCCAGCCAGACTCCGGGACTAGCGGGGGGCACCGGGGAGCTGTTTTTT	CASQTPGLAGGTGELFF
NA	TRBD2	TRBV5-6	TRBJ2-1	TGTGCCAGCAGCTTGGCTAGCGGCTCCTACAATGAGCAGTTCTTC	CASSLASGSYNEQFF
NA	NA	TRBV7-2	TRBJ2-1	TGTGCCAGCAGCCCTGTAGTAAGGTTAAGCTCCTACAATGAGCAGTTCTTC	CASSPVVRLSSYNEQFF
once	NA	TRBV7-6	TRBJ1-5	TGTGCCAGCAGCTTAGGTGTTGGGGGGCCGCCGACATCTCAGCCCCAGCATTTT	CASSLGVGGPPTSQPQHF
NA	TRBD2	TRBV5-1	TRBJ2-7	TGCGCCAGCAGCTTTACCGTCGGCGGGAGGGCCTTGGAGCAGTACTTC	CASSFTVGGRALEQYF
NA	NA	TRBV28	TRBJ2-7	TGTGCCAGCAGTTTCCCTGACATCTACGAGCAGTACTTC	CASSFPDIYEQYF
NA	TRBD2	TRBV27	TRBJ2-1	TGTGCCAGCAGTACCCCGGGACTAGCGGCCTACAATGAGCAGTTCTTC	CASSTPGLAAYNEQFF
NA	TRBD1	TRBV6-6	TRBJ1-2	TGTGCCAGCAGTTACTCGGACAGGGTCGGCTACACCTTC	CASSYSDRVGYTF
NA	NA	TRBV29-1	TRBJ1-2	TGCAGCCCTACAAGGCAGGACTATGGCTACACCTTC	CSPTRQDYGYTF
NA	NA	TRBV18	TRBJ1-5	TGTGCCAGCTCAGCGGGACTTTTAACTCAGCCCCAGCATTTT	CASSAGLLTQPQHF
NA	NA	TRBV11-1	TRBJ2-1	TGTGCCAGCAGCTTAGGAATCTCCCGGGATGAGCAGTTCTTC	CASSLGISRDEQFF
NA	NA	TRBV6-1	TRBJ1-1	TGTGCCAGCAGCTCACTCGCCCCAAACACTGAAGCTTTCTTT	CASSSLAPNTEAFF
NA	TRBD2	TRBV2	TRBJ2-7	TGTGCCAGCAGTGATACTAGCGGGATGGTTGGGGAGCAGTACTTC	CASSDTSGMVGEQYF
NA	NA	TRBV14	TRBJ1-5	TGTGCCAGCAGCCTTACCTATCGACAGGCTAGCAATCAGCCCCAGCATTTT	CASSLTYRQASNQPQHF
NA	TRBD2	TRBV7-3	TRBJ2-1	TGTGCCAGCAGCGCCGGGACTAGCGGGCCTAATGAGCAGTTCTTC	CASSAGTSGPNEQFF
NA	TRBD2	TRBV2	TRBJ2-3	TGTGCCAGCAGGGGCTACGCTAGCGGGAGGGATACGCAGTATTTT	CASRGYASGRDTQYF
NA	NA	TRBV2	TRBJ2-7	TGTGCCAGCAGTTCCCGGGTGGGGCCCTCCTACGAGCAGTACTTC	CASSSRVGPSYEQYF
NA	NA	TRBV7-2	TRBJ2-1	TGTGCCAGCAGCTTCGTTGGACCGTACAATGAGCAGTTCTTC	CASSFVGPYNEQFF
NA	NA	TRBV28	TRBJ1-4	TGTGCCAGCAGTGTCGGGGGTCAAGGGTCAACTAATGAAAAACTGTTTTTT	CASSVGGQGSTNEKLFF
NA	TRBD1	TRBV19	TRBJ2-2	TGTGCCAGTAGTAGACAGGGGGCCGGCGGGGAGCTGTTTTTT	CASSRQGAGGELFF
NA	TRBD1	TRBV18	TRBJ2-5	TGTGCCAGCTCACCTCAGACAGGGGAACAAGAGACCCAGTACTTC	CASSPQTGEQETQYF
NA	TRBD1	TRBV28	TRBJ2-7	TGTGCCAGCAGTAAACAGGGGGCAAGGTTCTACGAGCAGTACTTC	CASSKQGARFYEQYF
NA	NA	TRBV5-1	TRBJ2-1	TGCGCCAGCGGGGATCCGCTCTCCTACAATGAGCAGTTCTTC	CASGDPLSYNEQFF
NA	NA	TRBV28	TRBJ2-6	TGTGCCAGCAGGTTGGGGGGCCCCGGGGCCAACGTCCTGACTTTC	CASRLGGPGANVLTF
NA	NA	TRBV9	TRBJ2-5	TGTGCCAGCAGCGTACGGGGCACTCAAGAGACCCAGTACTTC	CASSVRGTQETQYF
once	NA	TRBV6-5	TRBJ2-2	TGTGCCAGCAGGAGGGGGGGGAACACCGGGGAGCTGTTTTTT	CASRRGGNTGELFF
NA	NA	TRBV28	TRBJ2-3	TGTGCCAGCAGCACTAGCACAGATACGCAGTATTTT	CASSTSTDTQYF
NA	TRBD1	TRBV10-2	TRBJ1-1	TGCGCCAGCGCGGGACAGGGTTCCACTGAAGCTTTCTTT	CASAGQGSTEAFF
once	TRBD2	TRBV27	TRBJ2-5	TGTGCCAGCATGGGAGGGAACCAAGAGACCCAGTACTTC	CASMGGNQETQYF
once	NA	TRBV7-3	TRBJ2-1	TGTGCCAGCAGCTTAAAACGTTTGGGTATAAATGAGCAGTTCTTC	CASSLKRLGINEQFF
once	TRBD1	TRBV10-3	TRBJ2-3	TGTGCCAGCAAACTAGGACAGGGTTTGCCAGATACGCAGTATTTT	CASKLGQGLPDTQYF
NA	NA	TRBV28	TRBJ2-1	TGTGCCAGCAGTTTAAGACAGGCCTACAATGAGCAGTTCTTC	CASSLRQAYNEQFF
NA	NA	TRBV6-5	TRBJ1-4	TGTGCCAGCACCCGGGGGGGGCGCCGGGAAAAACTGTTTTTT	CASTRGGRREKLFF
NA	NA	TRBV7-3	TRBJ2-3	TGTGCCAGCGGCCTGCTCGTTCCAGATACGCAGTATTTT	CASGLLVPDTQYF
NA	NA	TRBV21-1	TRBJ2-3	TGTGCCAGCAGCAAAGTGGTAGGGCATCCTGGGGATACGCAGTATTTT	CASSKVVGHPGDTQYF
NA	NA	TRBV29-1	TRBJ2-5	TGCAGCGTTGGAGGGGCGGACTACCAAGAGACCCAGTACTTC	CSVGGADYQETQYF
NA	TRBD1	TRBV5-1	TRBJ1-4	TGCGCCAGCCGCACAGGGGGTAATGAAAAACTGTTTTTT	CASRTGGNEKLFF
NA	TRBD2	TRBV19	TRBJ2-3	TGTGCCAGTAGTTCGCGGGAGGGTACAGATACGCAGTATTTT	CASSSREGTDTQYF